The 22 T cell receptor beta chains listed next were all sequenced from one sample in a study of early T cells in non-severe SARS-CoV-2 infection. TCRdb independently ran MiXCR on the 5' RACE reads; one entry per CDR3 protein. The sample yields approximately 80,000 distinct CDR3 sequences, 11% seen once. The specimen comprised whole blood, sampled at baseline. The receptors shown here come from an adult who was a healthcare worker with PCR-confirmed SARS-CoV-2 infection or an uninfected control (not recorded which).

The V gene is TRBV7-9, the J gene TRBJ1-3; possible D gene TRBD1, 5 bases. The ends were cut back, 4 bases at V and 8 bases at J, with 12 bases in the middle. Germline V gene sequence: CDR1 SEHNR, CDR2 FQNEAQ (reference sequence). The CDR3 extends over 13 amino acids. CDR3 in DNA: TGTGCCAGCAGCTCTATCAGGGATGACACCATATATTTT. Translated: CASSSIRDDTIYF.

The gene calls are TRBV15 and TRBJ2-3, with 8 bases fitting TRBD2. This CDR3 comprises 17 residues. V trimming: 0 bases; J trimming: 0 bases; junction bases outside the gene matches: 5. Germline values: CDR1 LNHNV, CDR2 YYDKDF (reference sequence). CDR3 DNA: TGTGCCACCAGCAGAGATATCAGCGGGGGAAGCACAGATACGCAGTATTTT. Its protein is CATSRDISGGSTDTQYF.

This clonotype was recorded many times. The rearrangement uses TRBV20-1 and TRBJ2-7; 10 nucleotides line up with TRBD1. This CDR3 contains 13 residues. V trimming: 6 bases; J trimming: 0 bases; junction bases outside the gene matches: 2. The germline V gene encodes CDR1 DFQATT and CDR2 SNEGSKA (reference sequence). The CDR3 DNA reads as TGCAGTGCCGGGACAGGGGCCTCCTACGAGCAGTACTTC. Residues: CSAGTGASYEQYF.

This clonotype showed up just a few times. The V call is TRBV29-1, the J call TRBJ2-5; possibly TRBD1 for D (6 bases). This CDR3 comprises 12 residues. Trimming removed 7 bases at V and 1 base at J, with 10 bases between. Germline loops: CDR1 SQVTM, CDR2 ANQGSEA. This CDR3 is CSGGQIQETQYF. Here the CDR3 DNA reads TGCAGCGGCGGACAGATCCAAGAGACCCAGTACTTC.

The chain couples TRBV6-2 or TRBV6-3 to TRBJ2-1; D may match TRBD1 or TRBD2 (5 bases each). This CDR3 is 15 amino acids long. The V gene lost 6 bases and the J gene lost 3 bases, with 15 bases spanning the gap. The germline V gene encodes CDR1 MNHEY and CDR2 SVGEGT. Written as DNA, the CDR3 is TGTGCCAGCAGGAACCGGGACGCTAACTACAATGAGCAGTTCTTC. It is translated as CASRNRDANYNEQFF.

This clonotype occurred many times. V usage is TRBV2 and J usage is TRBJ2-1; D might be TRBD2 (5 bases). The CDR3 length is 13 residues. Trimming left V 8 bases short and J 4 bases short, with 12 bases between. Germline V gives CDR1 SNHLY, CDR2 FYNNEI. Here the CDR3 reads CASDEEAYNEQFF. The CDR3 region has the DNA TGTGCCAGCGATGAGGAGGCGTACAATGAGCAGTTCTTC.

This chain connects TRBV20-1 to TRBJ2-7; 7 nucleotides line up with TRBD1. Unmatched junction bases numbered 5, after V lost 6 bases and J lost 0 bases. This CDR3 is 13 amino acids long. Germline lookup yields CDR1 DFQATT and CDR2 SNEGSKA (reference sequence). The CDR3 DNA sequence: TGCAGTGCAAAGACAGGGAGCTCCTACGAGCAGTACTTC. Protein: CSAKTGSSYEQYF.

This clonotype was observed many times. J is TRBJ1-5 and V is TRBV6-1, with unresolved D. The germline V gene encodes CDR1 MNHNS and CDR2 SASEGT. The ends were cut back, 1 base at V and 7 bases at J, with 11 bases in the middle. This CDR3 has 14 residues. CDR3 in amino acids: CASSEGWDWQPQHF. CDR3 bases: TGTGCCAGCAGTGAAGGGTGGGATTGGCAGCCCCAGCATTTT.

This clonotype was counted many times. This rearrangement joins TRBV7-6 to TRBJ2-7, with D hard to call. The germline V gene encodes CDR1 SGHVS and CDR2 FNYEAQ. The V gene lost 5 bases and the J gene lost 0 bases, with 11 bases spanning the gap. The CDR3 runs 14 residues. CDR3 nucleotides: TGTGCCAGCAGCCGCACGGACGGCTCCTACGAGCAGTACTTC. This encodes CASSRTDGSYEQYF.

This clonotype was picked up many times. This chain links TRBV5-4 with TRBJ1-1, with 8 bases matching TRBD1. Trimming removed 4 bases from V and 5 bases from J; junction bases left unmatched: 7. This CDR3 region has 14 residues. Germline CDR1 is SGHNT and CDR2 is YYREEE (reference sequence). The CDR3 protein is CASSLGQGRTEAFF. CDR3 nucleotide sequence: TGTGCCAGCAGCCTTGGACAGGGTCGGACTGAAGCTTTCTTT.

This clonotype was found many times. The chain uses TRBV10-3 and TRBJ1-6; D is uncertain. Trimming removed 2 bases at V and 0 bases at J, with 8 bases between. The CDR3 covers 16 residues. The germline gives CDR1 ENHRY, CDR2 SYGVKD. CDR3 in DNA: TGTGCCATCAGTGAGAAGACAAGCTCCTATAATTCACCCCTCCACTTT. Amino acid sequence: CAISEKTSSYNSPLHF.

V is TRBV6-5 and J is TRBJ1-2, with 9 bases identical to TRBD1. Germline CDR1 is MNHEY and CDR2 is SVGAGI. The CDR3 runs to 13 residues. With V trimmed by 6 bases and J by 6 bases, 5 bases remained unmatched. DNA of the CDR3: TGTGCCAGCAGCCCCGGGACAGGGCATGGCTACACCTTC. Residues: CASSPGTGHGYTF.

The chain couples TRBV11-1 to TRBJ2-3, with D perhaps being TRBD1 or TRBD2 (5 bases each). V lost 7 bases and J 5 bases, leaving 16 bases between the germline ends. CDR1 is SGHAT and CDR2 is FQDESV in the germline V gene (reference sequence). The CDR3 has 14 amino acids. The CDR3 protein is CASTPGPLGDTQYF. The CDR3, as DNA: TGTGCCAGCACCCCGGGACCCTTGGGAGATACGCAGTATTTT.

This clonotype was observed a few times. V is TRBV28 and J is TRBJ1-5, with D tentatively TRBD1 (5 bases). Germline lookup yields CDR1 MDHEN and CDR2 SYDVKM. The CDR3 is 16 amino acids. The V end was cut by 7 bases, the J end by 3 bases, with 19 bases between. The CDR3 DNA is TGTGCCAGCACCGGTAACCGGGACCGCCTCAATCAGCCCCAGCATTTT. This sequence encodes CASTGNRDRLNQPQHF.

This clonotype was seen repeatedly, ten times or more. The chain employs TRBV20-1 and TRBJ2-1, with 9 bases lining up with TRBD1. CDR1 and CDR2 from the germline V gene are DFQATT and SNEGSKA (reference sequence). The CDR3 has 16 amino acids. Germline trimming cut 7 bases from V and 5 bases from J; bases unmatched to any gene: 15. The CDR3 DNA is TGCAGTGGGCAAGGACAGGGGCTCGGCGTTAACAATGAGCAGTTCTTC. Its translation is CSGQGQGLGVNNEQFF.

The chain combines TRBV7-8 with TRBJ2-1, with 8 bases matching TRBD2. CDR3 length: 16 residues. Germline V gene sequence: CDR1 SGHVS, CDR2 FQNEAQ. The junction had 8 bases not matched to a gene; V was cut back by 1 base and J by 6 bases. The CDR3 DNA reads as TGTGCCAGCAGCTTAGTCGGCGGGGGGCAGGGCAATGAGCAGTTCTTC. Its protein is CASSLVGGGQGNEQFF.

V gene TRBV6-5 combines with J gene TRBJ1-1; TRBD1 is a possible D gene (6 bases). V was pared by 3 bases and J by 1 base, with 9 bases between. Germline V lookup: CDR1 MNHEY, CDR2 SVGAGI. The CDR3 runs to 14 residues. The CDR3 nucleotides read TGTGCCAGCAGTTATGTACAGGGGAACACTGAAGCTTTCTTT. Translated, it gives CASSYVQGNTEAFF.

This clonotype was picked up many times. V usage is TRBV10-3 and J usage is TRBJ2-3, with D possibly called TRBD1 or TRBD2 (5 bases each). Germline-derived CDR1 and CDR2 are ENHRY and SYGVKD. Trimming removed 10 bases from V and 2 bases from J, with 13 bases in between. The CDR3 extends over 13 amino acids. The CDR3 reads CASTGTATDTQYF. CDR3 DNA sequence: TGTGCCAGCACCGGGACGGCCACAGATACGCAGTATTTT.

This clonotype was recorded a few times. J is TRBJ2-2 and V is TRBV4-3; TRBD2 aligns across 9 bases. J gave up 3 bases and V 0 bases, and 5 bases lay outside the gene matches. The length of the CDR3 is 17 residues. Germline CDR1 and CDR2: LGHNA and YSLEER. The CDR3, as DNA: TGCGCCAGCAGCCAAGAGCGGGGGGGCCTTTACACCGGGGAGCTGTTTTTT. This translates into CASSQERGGLYTGELFF.

This clonotype was seen repeatedly, ten times or more. The chain links TRBV28 to TRBJ1-5; TRBD1 agrees at 7 bases. V trimming: 4 bases; J trimming: 0 bases; junction bases outside the gene matches: 9. Germline CDR1 and CDR2: MDHEN and SYDVKM. CDR3 length: 17 amino acids. The CDR3 here is CASSSAEGQPSNQPQHF. DNA of the CDR3: TGTGCCAGCAGTTCAGCTGAGGGACAGCCTAGCAATCAGCCCCAGCATTTT.

The table lists this clonotype with many counts. V usage is TRBV3-1 and J usage is TRBJ2-1, with TRBD2 matching over 7 bases. The J segment lost 7 bases and the V segment lost 1 base, leaving 7 bases of the junction unmatched. Per germline, CDR1 LGHDT and CDR2 YNNKEL (reference sequence). The CDR3 totals 15 residues. CDR3 nucleotide sequence: TGTGCCAGCAGCCAAGCGGGAGTTAGCGGGAATGAGCAGTTCTTC. This codes for CASSQAGVSGNEQFF.

The rearrangement uses TRBV7-6 and TRBJ2-1; possibly TRBD2 for D (6 bases). Per the germline V gene, CDR1 is SGHVS and CDR2 is FNYEAQ. V lost 1 base to trimming and J lost 8 bases, with 6 bases between them. The CDR3 is 12 residues long. DNA for the CDR3: TGTGCCAGCAGCTTAGGGGGGGATGAGCAGTTCTTC. Its translation: CASSLGGDEQFF.